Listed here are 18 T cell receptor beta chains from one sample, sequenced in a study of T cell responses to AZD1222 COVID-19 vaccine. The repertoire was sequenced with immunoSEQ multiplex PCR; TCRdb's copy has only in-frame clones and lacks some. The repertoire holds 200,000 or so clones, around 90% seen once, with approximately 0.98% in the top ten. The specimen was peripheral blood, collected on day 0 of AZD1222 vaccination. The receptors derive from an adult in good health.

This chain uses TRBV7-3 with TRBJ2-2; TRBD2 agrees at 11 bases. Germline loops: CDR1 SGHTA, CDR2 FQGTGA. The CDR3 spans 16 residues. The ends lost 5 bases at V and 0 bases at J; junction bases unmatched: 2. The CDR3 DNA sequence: TGTGCCAGCAGCCTACTAGCGGGAGCGAACACCGGGGAGCTGTTTTTT. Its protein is CASSLLAGANTGELFF.

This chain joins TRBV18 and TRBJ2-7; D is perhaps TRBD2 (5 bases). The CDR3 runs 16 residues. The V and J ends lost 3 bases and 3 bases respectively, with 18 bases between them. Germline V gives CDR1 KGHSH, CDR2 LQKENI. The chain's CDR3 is CASSPKERQVYYEQYF. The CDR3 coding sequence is TGTGCCAGCTCACCGAAGGAGCGGCAGGTGTACTACGAGCAGTACTTC. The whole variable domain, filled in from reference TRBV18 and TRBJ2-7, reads NAGVMQNPRHLVRRRGQEARLRCSPMKGHSHVYWYRQLPEEGLKFMVYLQKENIIDESGMPKERFSAEFPKEGPSILRIQQVVRGDSAAYFCASSPKERQVYYEQYFGPGTRLTVT.

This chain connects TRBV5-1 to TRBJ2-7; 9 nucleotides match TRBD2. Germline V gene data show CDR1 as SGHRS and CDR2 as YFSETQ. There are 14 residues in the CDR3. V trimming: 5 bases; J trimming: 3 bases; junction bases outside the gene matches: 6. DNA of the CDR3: TGCGCCAGCAGGGAGGGTAGCGGGGGCTACGAGCAGTACTTC. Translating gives CASREGSGGYEQYF.

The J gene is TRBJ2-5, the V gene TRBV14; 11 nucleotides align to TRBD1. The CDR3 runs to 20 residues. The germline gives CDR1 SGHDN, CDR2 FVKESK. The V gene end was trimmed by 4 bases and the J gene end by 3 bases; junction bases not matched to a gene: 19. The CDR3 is CASSPTEDRGLRVLKETQYF. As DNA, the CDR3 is TGTGCCAGCAGCCCCACAGAGGACAGGGGGCTTCGCGTCCTTAAAGAGACCCAGTACTTC.

This CDR3 reads CASRDRDKPNEKLFF. CDR3 nucleotide sequence: TGTGCCAGCAGGGACCGGGACAAGCCAAATGAAAAACTGTTTTTT. V usage is TRBV6-5 and J usage is TRBJ1-4; D possibly corresponds to TRBD1 (6 bases). Germline assignment: CDR1 MNHEY and CDR2 SVGAGI. V shed 6 bases and J shed 5 bases, with 16 bases lying between them. This CDR3 spans 15 amino acids.

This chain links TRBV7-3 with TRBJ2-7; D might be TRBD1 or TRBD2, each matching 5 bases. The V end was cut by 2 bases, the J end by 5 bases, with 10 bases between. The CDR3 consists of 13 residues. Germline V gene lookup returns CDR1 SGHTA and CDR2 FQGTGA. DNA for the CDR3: TGTGCCAGCAGCTTAGTTGGGGACCACGAGCAGTACTTC. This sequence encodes CASSLVGDHEQYF.

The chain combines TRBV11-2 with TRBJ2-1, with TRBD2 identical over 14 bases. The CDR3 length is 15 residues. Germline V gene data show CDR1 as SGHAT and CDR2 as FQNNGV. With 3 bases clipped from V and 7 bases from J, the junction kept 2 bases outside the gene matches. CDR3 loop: CASSFWTSGGNEQFF. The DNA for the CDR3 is TGTGCCAGCAGCTTTTGGACTAGCGGGGGGAATGAGCAGTTCTTC.

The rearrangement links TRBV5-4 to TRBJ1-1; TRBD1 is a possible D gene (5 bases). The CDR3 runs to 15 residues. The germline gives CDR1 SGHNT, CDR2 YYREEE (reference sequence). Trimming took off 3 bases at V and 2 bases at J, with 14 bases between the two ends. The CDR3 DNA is TGTGCCAGCAGCTCGGCGTGGGGGGACAACACTGAAGCTTTCTTT. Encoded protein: CASSSAWGDNTEAFF.

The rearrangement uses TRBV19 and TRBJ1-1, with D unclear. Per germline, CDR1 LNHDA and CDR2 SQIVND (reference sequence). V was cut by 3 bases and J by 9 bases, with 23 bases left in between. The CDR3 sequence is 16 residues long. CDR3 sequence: CASSILTPTRWVKAFF. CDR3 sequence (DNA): TGTGCCAGTAGTATCCTCACACCGACTCGGTGGGTTAAAGCTTTCTTT.

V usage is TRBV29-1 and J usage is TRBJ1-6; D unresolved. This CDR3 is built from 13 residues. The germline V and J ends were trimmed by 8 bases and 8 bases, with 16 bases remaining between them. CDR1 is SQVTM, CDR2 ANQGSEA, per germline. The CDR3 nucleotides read TGCAGCTCCCGAGAGAAGGCGGATTCACCCCTCCACTTT. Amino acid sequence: CSSREKADSPLHF.

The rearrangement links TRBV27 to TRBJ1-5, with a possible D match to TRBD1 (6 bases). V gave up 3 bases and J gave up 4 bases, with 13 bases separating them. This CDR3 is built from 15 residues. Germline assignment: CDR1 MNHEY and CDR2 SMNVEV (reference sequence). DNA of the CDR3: TGTGCCAGCAGTTTTTCACAGGGATCAAATCAGCCCCAGCATTTT. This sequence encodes CASSFSQGSNQPQHF.

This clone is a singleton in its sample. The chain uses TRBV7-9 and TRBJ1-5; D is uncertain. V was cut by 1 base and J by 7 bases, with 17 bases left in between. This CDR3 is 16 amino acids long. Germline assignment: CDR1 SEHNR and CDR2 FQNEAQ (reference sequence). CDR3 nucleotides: TGTGCCAGCAGCTTAGTCGGCAGCAAAGAGTTGCAGCCCCAGCATTTT. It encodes CASSLVGSKELQPQHF. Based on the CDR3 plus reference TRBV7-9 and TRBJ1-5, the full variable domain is DTGVSQNPRHKITKRGQNVTFRCDPISEHNRLYWYRQTLGQGPEFLTYFQNEAQLEKSRLLSDRFSAERPKGSFSTLEIQRTEQGDSAMYLCASSLVGSKELQPQHFGDGTRLSIL.

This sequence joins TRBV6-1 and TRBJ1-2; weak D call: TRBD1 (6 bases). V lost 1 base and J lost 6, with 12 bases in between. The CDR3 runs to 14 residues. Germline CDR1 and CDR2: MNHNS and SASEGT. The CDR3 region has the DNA TGTGCCAGCAGTGAAGTACTAAGGGGGGATGGCTACACCTTC. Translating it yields CASSEVLRGDGYTF.

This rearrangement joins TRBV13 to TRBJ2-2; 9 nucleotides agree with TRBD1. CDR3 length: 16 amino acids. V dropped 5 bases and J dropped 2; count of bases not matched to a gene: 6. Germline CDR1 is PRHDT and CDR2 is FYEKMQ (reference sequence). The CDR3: CASSPPGQGNTGELFF. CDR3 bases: TGTGCCAGCAGCCCACCGGGACAGGGCAACACCGGGGAGCTGTTTTTT.

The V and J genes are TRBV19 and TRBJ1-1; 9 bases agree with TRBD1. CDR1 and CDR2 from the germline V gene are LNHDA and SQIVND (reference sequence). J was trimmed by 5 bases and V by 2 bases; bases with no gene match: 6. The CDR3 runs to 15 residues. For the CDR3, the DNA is TGTGCCAGTAGTATATCAGGGACAGGGAAGACTGAAGCTTTCTTT. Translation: CASSISGTGKTEAFF.

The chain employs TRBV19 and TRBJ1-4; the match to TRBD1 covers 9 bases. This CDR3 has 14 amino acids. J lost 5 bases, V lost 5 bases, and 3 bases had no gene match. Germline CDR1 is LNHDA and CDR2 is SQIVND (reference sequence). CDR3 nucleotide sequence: TGTGCCAGTAGTGCGGGACAGGGAAATGAAAAACTGTTTTTT. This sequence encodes CASSAGQGNEKLFF. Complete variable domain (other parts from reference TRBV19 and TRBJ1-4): DGGITQSPKYLFRKEGQNVTLSCEQNLNHDAMYWYRQDPGQGLRLIYYSQIVNDFQKGDIAEGYSVSREKKESFPLTVTSAQKNPTAFYLCASSAGQGNEKLFFGSGTQLSVL.

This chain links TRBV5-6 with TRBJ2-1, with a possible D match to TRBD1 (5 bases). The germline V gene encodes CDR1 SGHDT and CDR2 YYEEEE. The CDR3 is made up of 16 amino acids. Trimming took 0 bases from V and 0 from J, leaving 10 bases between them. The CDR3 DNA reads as TGTGCCAGCAGCTTGGCAGGGTTTAGCTCCTACAATGAGCAGTTCTTC. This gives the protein CASSLAGFSSYNEQFF.

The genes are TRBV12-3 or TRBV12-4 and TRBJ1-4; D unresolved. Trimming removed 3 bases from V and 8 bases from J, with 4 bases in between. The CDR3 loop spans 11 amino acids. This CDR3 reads CASSFGEKLFF. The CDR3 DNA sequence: TGTGCCAGCAGTTTTGGAGAAAAACTGTTTTTT.